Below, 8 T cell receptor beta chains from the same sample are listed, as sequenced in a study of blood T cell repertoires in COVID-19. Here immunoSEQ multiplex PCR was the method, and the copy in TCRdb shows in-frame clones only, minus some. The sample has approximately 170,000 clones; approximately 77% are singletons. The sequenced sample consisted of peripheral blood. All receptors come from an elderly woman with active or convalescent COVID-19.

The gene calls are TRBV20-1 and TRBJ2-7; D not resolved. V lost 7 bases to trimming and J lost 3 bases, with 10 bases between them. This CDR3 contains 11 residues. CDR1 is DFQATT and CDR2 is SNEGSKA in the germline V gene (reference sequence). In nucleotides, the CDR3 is TGCAGTGTGTCCACCTACTACGAGCAGTACTTC. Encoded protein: CSVSTYYEQYF.

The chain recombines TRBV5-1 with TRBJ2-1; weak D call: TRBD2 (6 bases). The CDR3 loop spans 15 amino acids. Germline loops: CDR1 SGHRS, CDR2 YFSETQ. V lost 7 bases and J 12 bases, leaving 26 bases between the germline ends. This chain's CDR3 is CASGPVGREQVGQFF. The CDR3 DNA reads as TGCGCCAGCGGCCCGGTAGGGCGGGAACAAGTGGGGCAGTTCTTC.

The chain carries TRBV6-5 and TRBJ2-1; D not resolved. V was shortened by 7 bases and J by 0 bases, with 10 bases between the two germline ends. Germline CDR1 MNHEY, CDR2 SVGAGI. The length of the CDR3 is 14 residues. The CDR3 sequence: CASTPLSSYNEQFF. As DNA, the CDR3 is TGTGCCAGCACTCCACTAAGCTCCTACAATGAGCAGTTCTTC.

This chain's CDR3 is CASSSYTGTVSLDGYTF. The CDR3 region has the DNA TGTGCCAGCTCATCCTATACCGGGACAGTCTCTTTAGATGGCTACACCTTC. The V call is TRBV18, the J call TRBJ1-2, with 7 nucleotides matching TRBD1. From germline, CDR1 is KGHSH and CDR2 LQKENI. The CDR3 sequence is 17 residues long. Trimming removed 5 bases from V and 6 bases from J; junction bases left unmatched: 18.

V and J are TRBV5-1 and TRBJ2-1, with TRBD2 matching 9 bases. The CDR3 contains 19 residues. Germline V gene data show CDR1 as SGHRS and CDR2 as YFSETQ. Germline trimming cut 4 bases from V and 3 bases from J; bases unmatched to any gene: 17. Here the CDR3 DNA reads TGCGCCAGCAGCGGAACCCGTTCAGGGCGACTAGCGGACTACAATGAGCAGTTCTTC. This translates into CASSGTRSGRLADYNEQFF. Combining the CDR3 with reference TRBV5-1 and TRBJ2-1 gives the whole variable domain KAGVTQTPRYLIKTRGQQVTLSCSPISGHRSVSWYQQTPGQGLQFLFEYFSETQRNKGNFPGRFSGRQFSNSRSEMNVSTLELGDSALYLCASSGTRSGRLADYNEQFFGPGTRLTVL.

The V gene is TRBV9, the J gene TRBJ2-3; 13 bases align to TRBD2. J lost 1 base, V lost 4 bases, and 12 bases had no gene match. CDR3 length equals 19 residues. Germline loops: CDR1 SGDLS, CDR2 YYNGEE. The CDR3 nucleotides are TGTGCCAGCAGCTTCGGGACTAGCGGGGTCCCCATCGGCACAGATACGCAGTATTTT. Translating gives CASSFGTSGVPIGTDTQYF.

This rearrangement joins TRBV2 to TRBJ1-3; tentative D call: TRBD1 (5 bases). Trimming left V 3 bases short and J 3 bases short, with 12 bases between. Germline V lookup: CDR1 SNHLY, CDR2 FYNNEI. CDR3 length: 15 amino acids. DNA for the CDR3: TGTGCCAGCAGTGATCAGGGTTGGAGTGGAAACACCATATATTTT. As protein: CASSDQGWSGNTIYF.

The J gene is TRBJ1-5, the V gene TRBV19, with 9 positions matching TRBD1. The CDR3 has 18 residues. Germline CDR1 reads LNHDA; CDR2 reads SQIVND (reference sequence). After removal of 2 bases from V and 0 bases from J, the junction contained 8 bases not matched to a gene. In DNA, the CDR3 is TGTGCCAGTAGTATATCGGGACAGGGTTATTATAGCAATCAGCCCCAGCATTTT. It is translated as CASSISGQGYYSNQPQHF.